The rows below give T cell receptor beta chains drawn from one sample of a study of shared clonotypes between healthy human individuals. The assay was immunoSEQ multiplex PCR, and TCRdb's table has in-frame clones only and misses some. The repertoire holds millions of clones, with roughly nine tenths as singletons. The sequencing sample was made of naive CD4+ T cells sorted from blood. The receptor source for this set is a man younger than 30 in good health. Each CDR3 is given with its conserved first and last residue. Fields, in order: CDR3 DNA, CDR3 protein, J gene, clone size, D gene, V gene. The D gene is left open where the match is weak. Part of the rows lack a size; the others show once, few, many or a class for expanded clones.

TGCGCCAGCAGAATGGACGGCACCGGGGAGCTGTTTTTT	CASRMDGTGELFF	TRBJ2-2	-	-	TRBV10-1
TGTGCCAGCAGCTTAGAAAGGGGGAACGATGAAGCTTTCTTT	CASSLERGNDEAFF	TRBJ1-1	-	-	TRBV11-2
TGTGCCAGCAGCTTAGAACCCCTCGGTCAGCCCCAGCATTTT	CASSLEPLGQPQHF	TRBJ1-5	-	-	TRBV11-2
TGTGCCAGCAGTTTTCGACTAGCGGGAGGCACAGATACGCAGTATTTT	CASSFRLAGGTDTQYF	TRBJ2-3	-	TRBD2	TRBV7-9
TGTGCCTGGAGCGTAAGACTAGCGGGATCCTACGAGCAGTACTTC	CAWSVRLAGSYEQYF	TRBJ2-7	-	TRBD2	TRBV30
TGTGCCAGCAGTGGGGACAGGGTGGGATCCTACGAGCAGTACTTC	CASSGDRVGSYEQYF	TRBJ2-7	-	TRBD1	TRBV28
TGCAGTGCTAGCGGCAATCCTGAAGCTTTCTTT	CSASGNPEAFF	TRBJ1-1	-	-	TRBV20-1
TGTGCCAGCAGCTCAAGGCCAGTAAGGGGCTACACCTTC	CASSSRPVRGYTF	TRBJ1-2	-	-	TRBV7-8
TGTGCCAGCAGCTTAGCGGGTGGCTACGAGCAGTACTTC	CASSLAGGYEQYF	TRBJ2-7	once	-	TRBV7-9
TGTGCCAGTAGTATAGTGAAGGAGGACGGCTACACCTTC	CASSIVKEDGYTF	TRBJ1-2	-	-	TRBV19
TGTGCCAGCAGCTCCGAGGGGGCTAGCACAGATACGCAGTATTTT	CASSSEGASTDTQYF	TRBJ2-3	-	TRBD1	TRBV5-4
TGTGCCAGCGGCAACAGACCGTTAAGCTCCTACAATGAGCAGTTCTTC	CASGNRPLSSYNEQFF	TRBJ2-1	-	-	TRBV11-2
TGTGCCAGCAGCTCGGACGGGGGAGGCGGAAACACCATATATTTT	CASSSDGGGGNTIYF	TRBJ1-3	-	-	TRBV5-4
TGTGCCACCAGCAGAGTCAATCTCCGGGACAGGGGATTCGATGAGCAGTTCTTC	CATSRVNLRDRGFDEQFF	TRBJ2-1	-	TRBD1	TRBV15
TGTGCCAGCAGCGCCTCGGGGGTACACACTGAAGCTTTCTTT	CASSASGVHTEAFF	TRBJ1-1	-	-	TRBV9
TGCGCCAGCAGCTATGTTGCCCCCCGGGAAAAACTGTTTTTT	CASSYVAPREKLFF	TRBJ1-4	-	-	TRBV5-1
TGTGCCAGCAGTCTAGCGGGGGGGCCGTTAGAGCTGTTTTTT	CASSLAGGPLELFF	TRBJ2-2	-	TRBD2	TRBV7-9
TGCGCCAGCAGTGAGCAGGGTGTAGGCGAGCAGTACTTC	CASSEQGVGEQYF	TRBJ2-7	-	-	TRBV10-2
TGTGCCAGCAGTGTGAGGGGCCCCTTTGGCTGGAGAGAGAGCTCCTACGAGCAGTACTTC	CASSVRGPFGWRESSYEQYF	TRBJ2-7	-	-	TRBV2
TGTGCCAGCAGCTTAGTAGCCCTAGCGGCTAACAATGAGCAGTTCTTC	CASSLVALAANNEQFF	TRBJ2-1	-	TRBD2	TRBV7-2
TGCGCCAGCAGCCAGACGGGGACAGAGGCAGATACGCAGTATTTT	CASSQTGTEADTQYF	TRBJ2-3	-	TRBD1	TRBV4-1
TGTGCTAGTGGTTTGAGGTACTTGGGACAGGCTTCTGGAAACACCATATATTTT	CASGLRYLGQASGNTIYF	TRBJ1-3	-	TRBD1	TRBV12-5
TGTGCCAGCAGCGTCGGGGACAGGTCTCTTGAAGCTTTCTTT	CASSVGDRSLEAFF	TRBJ1-1	-	TRBD1	TRBV9
TGCGCCAGCTCCCAGGGGGGACAGATCTACGAGCAGTACTTC	CASSQGGQIYEQYF	TRBJ2-7	-	-	TRBV5-1
TGTGCCAGCAGCTTGAGGACAATAAGCTCTGGAAACACCATATATTTT	CASSLRTISSGNTIYF	TRBJ1-3	-	-	TRBV5-8
TGTGCCAGCAGTACAGGGTCGGGGGCTCAGCCCCAGCATTTT	CASSTGSGAQPQHF	TRBJ1-5	-	-	TRBV28
TGCGCCAGCAGTGAAAAGCGGGGGCTGAAATACGAGCAGTACTTC	CASSEKRGLKYEQYF	TRBJ2-7	-	TRBD2	TRBV10-2
TGTGCCAGTAGTACTTTAGCGGAGAGCTCCTACGAGCAGTACTTC	CASSTLAESSYEQYF	TRBJ2-7	-	-	TRBV19
TGCGCCAGCAGCTTGGGCGGGACCTCGGACAATACGCAGTATTTT	CASSLGGTSDNTQYF	TRBJ2-3	-	-	TRBV5-1
TGCGCCAGCAATCTGAGATCGGGCACAGATACGCAGTATTTT	CASNLRSGTDTQYF	TRBJ2-3	-	-	TRBV5-1
TGTGCCAGCCTCGCCCCGGGCTCACCCCTCCACTTT	CASLAPGSPLHF	TRBJ1-6	-	-	TRBV18
TGCGCCAGCAGCCCCTCCTCAGGGACGTCAAACACCATATATTTT	CASSPSSGTSNTIYF	TRBJ1-3	-	-	TRBV5-1
TGCGCCAGCAGTGGCTCGTCGGGCGAACTGTTTTTT	CASSGSSGELFF	TRBJ1-4	-	-	TRBV10-1
TGTGCCAGCAGCTTAGGGACGAGGAAAGAGACCCAGTACTTC	CASSLGTRKETQYF	TRBJ2-5	-	-	TRBV11-2
TGTGCCATCAGTGAGTCTGGGAACACTGAAGCTTTCTTT	CAISESGNTEAFF	TRBJ1-1	few	-	TRBV10-3
TGTGCCAGCAGTTACGGACAGGGTACCTACGAGCAGTACTTC	CASSYGQGTYEQYF	TRBJ2-7	once	TRBD1	TRBV6-5
TGTGCCAGCAGCTTAACCTCGACTAATGGCTACACCTTC	CASSLTSTNGYTF	TRBJ1-2	-	-	TRBV7-2
TGTGCCAGCAGTGCACTCTCAATCCCCGGGAGCACTGAAGCTTTCTTT	CASSALSIPGSTEAFF	TRBJ1-1	-	-	TRBV6-1
TGTGCCAGCAGCTTAGGGCGTACAGGGGGCGGCTACACCTTC	CASSLGRTGGGYTF	TRBJ1-2	-	TRBD1	TRBV7-2
TGTGCCAGCACTAGGACCGGGACAGGGAGGCTAGAAGCTTTCTTT	CASTRTGTGRLEAFF	TRBJ1-1	-	TRBD1	TRBV28
TGTGCCAGCAGTGAAACGGGGGGGCAAGGCGGGGAGCTGTTTTTT	CASSETGGQGGELFF	TRBJ2-2	-	TRBD2	TRBV2
TGTGCCAGCAGCTTAGTCGGCTTGGCTAGCGGCCAAGAGACCCAGTACTTC	CASSLVGLASGQETQYF	TRBJ2-5	-	TRBD2	TRBV7-2
TGTGCCAGCAGCTTAGGGGAGTTAATACGGGATGGCTACACCTTC	CASSLGELIRDGYTF	TRBJ1-2	-	-	TRBV7-9
TGCGCCAGCAGCTGGACCGGGACCACTAATCGCTATGGCTACACCTTC	CASSWTGTTNRYGYTF	TRBJ1-2	-	-	TRBV5-1
TGCGCCAGCAGCTGGAGGGAAGGGTTCGGGGAGACCCAGTACTTC	CASSWREGFGETQYF	TRBJ2-5	once	-	TRBV5-1
TGCAGTGCTAGTTCGCGGGATGAGCAGTTCTTC	CSASSRDEQFF	TRBJ2-1	once	-	TRBV20-1
TGTGCCAGCAGCTCTGCACCGGGACAGAGCTATGGCTACACCTTC	CASSSAPGQSYGYTF	TRBJ1-2	-	TRBD1	TRBV7-9
TGTGCCAGCAGCGTAGACGGCGGGAGCGTCTACGAGCAGTACTTC	CASSVDGGSVYEQYF	TRBJ2-7	-	TRBD2	TRBV9
TGTGCCAGCAGTGCTTCGGGGGGATGGCACGAGCAGTACTTC	CASSASGGWHEQYF	TRBJ2-7	-	TRBD2	TRBV2